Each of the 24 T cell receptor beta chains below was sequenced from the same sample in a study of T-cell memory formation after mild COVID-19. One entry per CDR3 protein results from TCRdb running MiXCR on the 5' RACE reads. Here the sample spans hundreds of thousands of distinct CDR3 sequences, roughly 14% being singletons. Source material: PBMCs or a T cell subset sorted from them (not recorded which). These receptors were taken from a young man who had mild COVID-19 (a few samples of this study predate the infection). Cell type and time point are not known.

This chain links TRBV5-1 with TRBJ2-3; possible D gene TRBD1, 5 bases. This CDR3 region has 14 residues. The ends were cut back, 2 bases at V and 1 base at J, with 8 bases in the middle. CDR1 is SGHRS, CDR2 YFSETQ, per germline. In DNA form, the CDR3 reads TGCGCCAGCAGCTTCATGACAGGCACAGATACGCAGTATTTT. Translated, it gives CASSFMTGTDTQYF. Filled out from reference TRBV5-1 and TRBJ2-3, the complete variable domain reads KAGVTQTPRYLIKTRGQQVTLSCSPISGHRSVSWYQQTPGQGLQFLFEYFSETQRNKGNFPGRFSGRQFSNSRSEMNVSTLELGDSALYLCASSFMTGTDTQYFGPGTRLTVL.

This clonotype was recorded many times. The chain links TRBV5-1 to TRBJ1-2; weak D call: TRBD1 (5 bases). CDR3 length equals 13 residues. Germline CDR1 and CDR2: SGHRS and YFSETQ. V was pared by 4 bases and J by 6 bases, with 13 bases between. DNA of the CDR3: TGCGCCAGCAGCACCGGGACGGCGAATGGCTACACCTTC. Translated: CASSTGTANGYTF. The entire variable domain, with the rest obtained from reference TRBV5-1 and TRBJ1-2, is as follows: KAGVTQTPRYLIKTRGQQVTLSCSPISGHRSVSWYQQTPGQGLQFLFEYFSETQRNKGNFPGRFSGRQFSNSRSEMNVSTLELGDSALYLCASSTGTANGYTFGSGTRLTVV.

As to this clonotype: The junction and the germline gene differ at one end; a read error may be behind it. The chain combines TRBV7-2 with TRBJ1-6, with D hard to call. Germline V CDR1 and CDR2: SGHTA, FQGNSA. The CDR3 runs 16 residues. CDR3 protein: CASSLSLWAEDSPIHF. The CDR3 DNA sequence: TGTGCCAGCAGCTTATCGTTGTGGGCAGAAGATTCACCCATCCACTTT.

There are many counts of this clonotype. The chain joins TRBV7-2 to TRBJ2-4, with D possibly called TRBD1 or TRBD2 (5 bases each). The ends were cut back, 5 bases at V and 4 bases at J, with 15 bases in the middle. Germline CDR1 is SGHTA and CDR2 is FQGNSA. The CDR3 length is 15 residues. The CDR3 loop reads CASSLRGTEKNIQYF. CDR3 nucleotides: TGTGCCAGCAGCCTCCGAGGGACGGAAAAAAACATTCAGTACTTC.

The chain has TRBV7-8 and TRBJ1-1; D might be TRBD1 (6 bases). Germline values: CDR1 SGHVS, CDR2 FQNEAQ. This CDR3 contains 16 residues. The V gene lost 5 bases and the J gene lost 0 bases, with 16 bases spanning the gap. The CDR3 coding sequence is TGTGCCAGCAGCCCTAACAGGGTCACAATGAACACTGAAGCTTTCTTT. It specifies CASSPNRVTMNTEAFF.

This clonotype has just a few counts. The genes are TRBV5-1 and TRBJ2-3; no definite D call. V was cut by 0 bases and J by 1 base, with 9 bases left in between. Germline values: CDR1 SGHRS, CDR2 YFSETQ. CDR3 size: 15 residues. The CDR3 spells CASSLGVGRTDTQYF. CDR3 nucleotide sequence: TGCGCCAGCAGCTTGGGGGTAGGCCGCACAGATACGCAGTATTTT. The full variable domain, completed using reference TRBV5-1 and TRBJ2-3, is KAGVTQTPRYLIKTRGQQVTLSCSPISGHRSVSWYQQTPGQGLQFLFEYFSETQRNKGNFPGRFSGRQFSNSRSEMNVSTLELGDSALYLCASSLGVGRTDTQYFGPGTRLTVL.

The CDR3 here is CASSRYLGQGTYNEQFF. The CDR3 bases are TGTGCCAGCAGCCGCTACTTGGGACAGGGGACCTACAATGAGCAGTTCTTC. The chain carries TRBV4-2 and TRBJ2-1; TRBD1 matches at 10 bases. CDR1 and CDR2 from the germline V gene are LGHNA and YNFKEQ. The length of the CDR3 is 17 residues. V dropped 4 bases and J dropped 2; count of bases not matched to a gene: 8.

The CDR3 here is CASSTWTSGGAHEQYF. The CDR3 nucleotides are TGTGCCAGCAGCACCTGGACTAGCGGGGGGGCCCACGAGCAGTACTTC. The chain is built from TRBV7-2 and TRBJ2-7, with 15 bases aligning to TRBD2. V lost 5 bases to trimming and J lost 5 bases; unmatched junction nucleotides: 7. The CDR3 spans 16 residues. CDR1 and CDR2 (germline): SGHTA, FQGNSA.

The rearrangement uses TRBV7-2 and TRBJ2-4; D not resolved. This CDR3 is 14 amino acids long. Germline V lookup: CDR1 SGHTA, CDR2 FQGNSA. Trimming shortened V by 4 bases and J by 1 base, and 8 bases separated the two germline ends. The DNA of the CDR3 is TGTGCCAGCAGCTCGGTGGGTGCCAAAAACATTCAGTACTTC. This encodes CASSSVGAKNIQYF.

Written as DNA, the CDR3 is TGTGCCAGCAGCTTTCCCGAGCGGGGGGACGACAATGAGCAGTTCTTC. It encodes CASSFPERGDDNEQFF. The rearrangement joins TRBV3-1 to TRBJ2-1, with 9 bases lining up with TRBD2. V gave up 5 bases and J gave up 5 bases; unmatched junction bases: 10. The germline gives CDR1 LGHDT, CDR2 YNNKEL (reference sequence). The CDR3 is 16 residues long.

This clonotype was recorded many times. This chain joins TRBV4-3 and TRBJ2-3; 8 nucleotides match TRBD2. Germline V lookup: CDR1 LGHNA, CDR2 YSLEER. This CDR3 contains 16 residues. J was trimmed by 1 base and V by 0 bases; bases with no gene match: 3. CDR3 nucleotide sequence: TGCGCCAGCAGCCAAGATATCGGGGGGGGCACAGATACGCAGTATTTT. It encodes CASSQDIGGGTDTQYF.

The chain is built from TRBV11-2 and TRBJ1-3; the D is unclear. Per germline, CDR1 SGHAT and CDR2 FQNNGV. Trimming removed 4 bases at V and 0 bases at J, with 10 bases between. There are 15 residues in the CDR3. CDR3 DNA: TGTGCCAGCAGCTCATACCGGGGCTCTGGAAACACCATATATTTT. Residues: CASSSYRGSGNTIYF.

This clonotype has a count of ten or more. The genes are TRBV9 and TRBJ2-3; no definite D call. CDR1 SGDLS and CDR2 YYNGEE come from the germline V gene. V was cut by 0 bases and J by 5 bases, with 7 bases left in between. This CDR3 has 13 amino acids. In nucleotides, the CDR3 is TGTGCCAGCAGCGTAGCTGGAAAAGATACGCAGTATTTT. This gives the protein CASSVAGKDTQYF.

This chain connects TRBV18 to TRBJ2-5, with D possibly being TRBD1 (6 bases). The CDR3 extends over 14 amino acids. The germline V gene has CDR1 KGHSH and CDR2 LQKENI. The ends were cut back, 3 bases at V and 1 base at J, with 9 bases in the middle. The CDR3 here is CASSPDRVQETQYF. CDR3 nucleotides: TGTGCCAGCTCACCGGACAGAGTCCAAGAGACCCAGTACTTC.

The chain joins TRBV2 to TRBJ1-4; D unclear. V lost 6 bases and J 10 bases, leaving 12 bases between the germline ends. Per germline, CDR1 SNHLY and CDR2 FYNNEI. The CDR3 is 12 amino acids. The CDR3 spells CASSDRRGKLFF. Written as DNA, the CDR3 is TGTGCCAGCAGCGACCGCCGGGGAAAACTGTTTTTT.

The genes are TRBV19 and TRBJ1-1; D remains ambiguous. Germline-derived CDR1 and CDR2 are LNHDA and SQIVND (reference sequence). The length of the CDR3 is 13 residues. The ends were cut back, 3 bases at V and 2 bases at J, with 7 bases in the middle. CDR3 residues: CASSMNSNTEAFF. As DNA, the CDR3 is TGTGCCAGTAGTATGAACAGTAACACTGAAGCTTTCTTT.

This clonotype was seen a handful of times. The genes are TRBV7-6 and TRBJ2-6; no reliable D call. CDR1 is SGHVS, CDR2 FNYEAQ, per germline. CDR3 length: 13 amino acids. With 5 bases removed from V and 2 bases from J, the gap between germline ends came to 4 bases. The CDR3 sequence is CASSNAGANVLTF. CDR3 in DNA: TGTGCCAGCAGCAATGCTGGGGCCAACGTCCTGACTTTC.

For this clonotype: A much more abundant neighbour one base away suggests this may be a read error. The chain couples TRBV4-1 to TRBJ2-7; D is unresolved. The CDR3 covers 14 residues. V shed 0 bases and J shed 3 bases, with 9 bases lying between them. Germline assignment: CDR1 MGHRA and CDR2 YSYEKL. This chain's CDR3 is CASSQERWHYEQYF. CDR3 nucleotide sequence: TGCGCCAGCAGCCAAGAAAGGTGGCACTACGAGCAGTACTTC.

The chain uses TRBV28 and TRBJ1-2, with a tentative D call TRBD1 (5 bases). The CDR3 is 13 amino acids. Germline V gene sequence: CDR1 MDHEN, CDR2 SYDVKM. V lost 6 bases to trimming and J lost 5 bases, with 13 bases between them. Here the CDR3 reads CASSLSRGYGYTF. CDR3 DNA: TGTGCCAGCAGCCTCTCAAGGGGATATGGCTACACCTTC.

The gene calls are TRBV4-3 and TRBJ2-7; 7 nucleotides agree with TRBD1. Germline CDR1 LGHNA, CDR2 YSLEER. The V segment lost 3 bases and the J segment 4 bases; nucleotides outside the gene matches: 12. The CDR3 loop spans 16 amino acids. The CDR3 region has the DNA TGCGCCAGCAGCCAGCCACTGGGACAGATCCTATACGAGCAGTACGTC. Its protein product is CASSQPLGQILYEQYV.

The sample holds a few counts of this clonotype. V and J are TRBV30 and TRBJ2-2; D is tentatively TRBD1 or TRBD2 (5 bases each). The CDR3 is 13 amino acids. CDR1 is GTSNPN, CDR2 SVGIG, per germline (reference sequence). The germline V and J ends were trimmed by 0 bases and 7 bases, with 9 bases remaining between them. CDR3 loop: CAWSVEGIGELFF. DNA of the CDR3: TGTGCCTGGAGTGTAGAGGGGATCGGGGAGCTGTTTTTT.

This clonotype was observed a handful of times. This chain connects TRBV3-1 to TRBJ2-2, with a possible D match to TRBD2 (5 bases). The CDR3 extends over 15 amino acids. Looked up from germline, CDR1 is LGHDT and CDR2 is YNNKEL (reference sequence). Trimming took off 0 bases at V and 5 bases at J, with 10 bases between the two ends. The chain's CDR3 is CASSQDATGTGELFF. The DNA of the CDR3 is TGTGCCAGCAGCCAAGATGCAACGGGGACCGGGGAGCTGTTTTTT.

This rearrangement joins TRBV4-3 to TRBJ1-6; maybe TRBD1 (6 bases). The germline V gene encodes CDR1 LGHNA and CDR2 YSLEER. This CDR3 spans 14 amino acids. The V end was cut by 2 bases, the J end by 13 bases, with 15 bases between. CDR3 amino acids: CASSQHSGERPLHF. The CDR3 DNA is TGCGCCAGCAGCCAACACTCAGGGGAGAGGCCCCTCCACTTT.

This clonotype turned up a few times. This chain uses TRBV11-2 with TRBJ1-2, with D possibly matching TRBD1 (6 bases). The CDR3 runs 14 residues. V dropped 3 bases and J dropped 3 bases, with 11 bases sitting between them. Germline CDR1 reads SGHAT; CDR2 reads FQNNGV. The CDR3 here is CASSFLQGDYGYTF. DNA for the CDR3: TGTGCCAGCAGCTTTTTACAGGGTGACTATGGCTACACCTTC.